Listed below are T cell receptor beta chains from one sample, sequenced in a study of cytomegalovirus exposure and HLA in healthy donors. Profiled with immunoSEQ multiplex PCR; TCRdb holds only in-frame clones, not every one. The table includes 150,000 to 200,000 clones, approximately 84% detected once. The sample comprised PBMCs. The receptors originated from a girl aged 10-17 years in good health and CMV-seropositive. CDR3s include the opening cysteine and the closing phenylalanine or tryptophan. A D gene is named only where the DNA matches it firmly. Clone size is shown for a subset of rows, as once, few, many or a class of expanded clone.

clone size: NA
D gene: NA
V gene: TRBV5-1
J gene: TRBJ2-1
CDR3 protein: CASSLFGGPYNEQFF
CDR3 DNA: TGCGCCAGCAGCTTGTTTGGGGGCCCCTACAATGAGCAGTTCTTC

clone size: NA
D gene: NA
V gene: TRBV2
J gene: TRBJ1-5
CDR3 protein: CASTLQGINQPQHF
CDR3 DNA: TGTGCCAGCACTCTACAGGGAATCAATCAGCCCCAGCATTTT

clone size: NA
D gene: NA
V gene: TRBV7-2
J gene: TRBJ1-5
CDR3 protein: CASSLGRGGNQPQHF
CDR3 DNA: TGTGCCAGCAGCTTAGGGAGAGGGGGAAATCAGCCCCAGCATTTT

clone size: NA
D gene: NA
V gene: TRBV30
J gene: TRBJ1-4
CDR3 protein: CAWSVSRGRDEKLFF
CDR3 DNA: TGTGCCTGGAGTGTAAGCAGGGGACGTGATGAAAAACTGTTTTTT

clone size: few
D gene: NA
V gene: TRBV5-1
J gene: TRBJ2-5
CDR3 protein: CASCGLRPSETQYF
CDR3 DNA: TGCGCCAGCTGCGGACTCCGGCCGTCAGAGACCCAGTACTTC

clone size: NA
D gene: NA
V gene: TRBV9
J gene: TRBJ1-4
CDR3 protein: CASSPRQNSNEKLFF
CDR3 DNA: TGTGCCAGCAGCCCCCGACAGAATTCTAATGAAAAACTGTTTTTT

clone size: NA
D gene: TRBD1
V gene: TRBV5-4
J gene: TRBJ1-3
CDR3 protein: CASTRTGSENTIYF
CDR3 DNA: TGTGCCAGCACCAGGACAGGGTCGGAAAACACCATATATTTT

clone size: NA
D gene: TRBD1
V gene: TRBV7-2
J gene: TRBJ1-1
CDR3 protein: CASSSGQGMNTEAFF
CDR3 DNA: TGTGCCAGCAGCTCAGGACAGGGCATGAACACTGAAGCTTTCTTT

clone size: few
D gene: NA
V gene: TRBV6-1
J gene: TRBJ2-2
CDR3 protein: CASRGRQANTGELFF
CDR3 DNA: TGTGCCAGCAGGGGTCGACAGGCGAACACCGGGGAGCTGTTTTTT

clone size: NA
D gene: TRBD2
V gene: TRBV9
J gene: TRBJ2-2
CDR3 protein: CASSASGGVPGELFF
CDR3 DNA: TGTGCCAGCAGCGCGAGCGGGGGGGTCCCCGGGGAGCTGTTTTTT

clone size: NA
D gene: TRBD1
V gene: TRBV7-3
J gene: TRBJ2-1
CDR3 protein: CASSLQGANGLNEQFF
CDR3 DNA: TGTGCCAGCAGCCTACAGGGGGCAAACGGGTTGAATGAGCAGTTCTTC

clone size: few
D gene: NA
V gene: TRBV19
J gene: TRBJ1-2
CDR3 protein: CASSWAATNYGYTF
CDR3 DNA: TGTGCCAGTAGTTGGGCCGCGACTAACTATGGCTACACCTTC

clone size: NA
D gene: TRBD1
V gene: TRBV5-1
J gene: TRBJ1-1
CDR3 protein: CASSSGGMNTEAFF
CDR3 DNA: TGCGCCAGCAGCTCAGGGGGCATGAACACTGAAGCTTTCTTT

clone size: few
D gene: TRBD1
V gene: TRBV7-8
J gene: TRBJ1-5
CDR3 protein: CASSPGQASNQPQHF
CDR3 DNA: TGTGCCAGCAGCCCGGGACAGGCTAGCAATCAGCCCCAGCATTTT

clone size: NA
D gene: NA
V gene: TRBV11-3
J gene: TRBJ1-1
CDR3 protein: CASSRNTEAFF
CDR3 DNA: TGTGCCAGCAGCCGGAACACTGAAGCTTTCTTT

clone size: NA
D gene: NA
V gene: TRBV9
J gene: TRBJ1-2
CDR3 protein: CASSVGTTRYTF
CDR3 DNA: TGTGCCAGCAGCGTAGGGACAACCCGATACACCTTC

clone size: NA
D gene: NA
V gene: TRBV2
J gene: TRBJ1-5
CDR3 protein: CASRDDRSSNQPQHF
CDR3 DNA: TGTGCCAGCAGGGATGACAGATCTAGCAATCAGCCCCAGCATTTT

clone size: NA
D gene: NA
V gene: TRBV6-6
J gene: TRBJ1-1
CDR3 protein: CASSYSSSLGDTEAFF
CDR3 DNA: TGTGCCAGCAGTTACTCTAGTTCCCTCGGGGACACTGAAGCTTTCTTT

clone size: NA
D gene: TRBD1
V gene: TRBV10-3
J gene: TRBJ1-1
CDR3 protein: CAIISGQTLNTEAFF
CDR3 DNA: TGTGCCATCATTTCGGGACAGACATTAAACACTGAAGCTTTCTTT

clone size: NA
D gene: NA
V gene: TRBV15
J gene: TRBJ1-2
CDR3 protein: CATSQGRAGKRYGYTF
CDR3 DNA: TGTGCCACCAGCCAAGGTAGGGCAGGGAAACGTTATGGCTACACCTTC

clone size: NA
D gene: TRBD2
V gene: TRBV11-2
J gene: TRBJ2-1
CDR3 protein: CASSLLAGYEQFF
CDR3 DNA: TGTGCCAGCAGCTTACTAGCGGGGTATGAGCAGTTCTTC

clone size: NA
D gene: TRBD2
V gene: TRBV5-8
J gene: TRBJ2-7
CDR3 protein: CASSPWTSGGYEQYF
CDR3 DNA: TGTGCCAGCAGCCCGTGGACTAGCGGGGGTTACGAGCAGTACTTC

clone size: NA
D gene: TRBD2
V gene: TRBV6-1
J gene: TRBJ2-5
CDR3 protein: CASSAPGLAGGPQTQYF
CDR3 DNA: TGTGCCAGCAGTGCCCCGGGACTAGCGGGGGGGCCCCAGACCCAGTACTTC

clone size: NA
D gene: NA
V gene: TRBV14
J gene: TRBJ2-7
CDR3 protein: CASSQAGGMDEQYF
CDR3 DNA: TGTGCCAGCAGCCAAGCCGGGGGTATGGACGAGCAGTACTTC

clone size: NA
D gene: NA
V gene: TRBV5-4
J gene: TRBJ2-1
CDR3 protein: CASSPNSLQGPGFF
CDR3 DNA: TGTGCCAGCAGCCCGAACTCACTACAGGGCCCGGGGTTCTTC

clone size: NA
D gene: NA
V gene: TRBV7-9
J gene: TRBJ1-2
CDR3 protein: CASSLPQGRYGYTF
CDR3 DNA: TGTGCCAGCAGCTTACCGCAGGGCCGCTATGGCTACACCTTC

clone size: few
D gene: NA
V gene: TRBV13
J gene: TRBJ2-3
CDR3 protein: CASSSGTDTQYF
CDR3 DNA: TGTGCCAGCAGCTCCGGCACAGATACGCAGTATTTT

clone size: NA
D gene: NA
V gene: TRBV11-2
J gene: TRBJ1-1
CDR3 protein: CASSLERIRAAEAFF
CDR3 DNA: TGTGCCAGCAGCTTAGAACGGATCAGGGCCGCTGAAGCTTTCTTT

clone size: once
D gene: TRBD1
V gene: TRBV6-1
J gene: TRBJ1-2
CDR3 protein: CASRPTGDYYGYTF
CDR3 DNA: TGTGCCAGCAGACCGACAGGGGATTACTATGGCTACACCTTC

clone size: NA
D gene: TRBD2
V gene: TRBV9
J gene: TRBJ2-3
CDR3 protein: CASSVASGLAGGWGNTQYF
CDR3 DNA: TGTGCCAGCAGCGTAGCTTCTGGACTAGCGGGGGGCTGGGGAAATACGCAGTATTTT

clone size: few
D gene: TRBD1
V gene: TRBV7-9
J gene: TRBJ1-6
CDR3 protein: CASSYGQGNSPLHF
CDR3 DNA: TGTGCCAGCAGCTATGGACAGGGGAATTCACCCCTCCACTTT

clone size: NA
D gene: TRBD1
V gene: TRBV12-5
J gene: TRBJ1-1
CDR3 protein: CASGLVQNRGLNILNTEAFF
CDR3 DNA: TGTGCTAGTGGTTTGGTACAGAACAGGGGCTTGAATATACTGAACACTGAAGCTTTCTTT

clone size: few
D gene: TRBD1
V gene: TRBV6-5
J gene: TRBJ2-7
CDR3 protein: CASSYSGQGSSYEQYF
CDR3 DNA: TGTGCCAGCAGTTACTCGGGACAGGGGAGCTCCTACGAGCAGTACTTC

clone size: NA
D gene: NA
V gene: TRBV5-8
J gene: TRBJ1-5
CDR3 protein: CASSGWGLGNQPQHF
CDR3 DNA: TGTGCCAGCAGCGGGTGGGGGCTCGGCAATCAGCCCCAGCATTTT

clone size: NA
D gene: NA
V gene: TRBV7-3
J gene: TRBJ1-1
CDR3 protein: CASSLRGFSTEAFF
CDR3 DNA: TGTGCCAGCAGCTTACGGGGGTTTAGCACTGAAGCTTTCTTT

clone size: NA
D gene: TRBD2
V gene: TRBV9
J gene: TRBJ2-5
CDR3 protein: CASSQNRLAGEETQYF
CDR3 DNA: TGTGCCAGCAGCCAAAACCGACTAGCGGGGGAAGAGACCCAGTACTTC

clone size: few
D gene: NA
V gene: TRBV6-5
J gene: TRBJ1-1
CDR3 protein: CASSYSNQGEAFF
CDR3 DNA: TGTGCCAGCAGTTACTCCAACCAGGGAGAAGCTTTCTTT

clone size: NA
D gene: TRBD2
V gene: TRBV9
J gene: TRBJ2-1
CDR3 protein: CASSAGGASYNEQFF
CDR3 DNA: TGTGCCAGCAGCGCGGGAGGGGCCTCCTACAATGAGCAGTTCTTC

clone size: NA
D gene: TRBD1
V gene: TRBV6-7
J gene: TRBJ1-1
CDR3 protein: CASSYRDRATEAFF
CDR3 DNA: TGTGCCAGCAGTTACCGGGACAGAGCCACTGAAGCTTTCTTT

clone size: NA
D gene: TRBD2
V gene: TRBV2
J gene: TRBJ2-2
CDR3 protein: CASSLVQRGTGELFF
CDR3 DNA: TGTGCCAGCAGCTTGGTCCAGCGGGGGACCGGGGAGCTGTTTTTT

clone size: NA
D gene: TRBD1
V gene: TRBV2
J gene: TRBJ1-3
CDR3 protein: CASSLGQGRNTIYF
CDR3 DNA: TGTGCCAGCAGTTTGGGACAGGGGAGAAACACCATATATTTT

clone size: NA
D gene: NA
V gene: TRBV25-1
J gene: TRBJ1-4
CDR3 protein: CASRGTVNEKLFF
CDR3 DNA: TGTGCCAGCAGAGGGACTGTAAATGAAAAACTGTTTTTT

clone size: NA
D gene: NA
V gene: TRBV19
J gene: TRBJ1-2
CDR3 protein: CASRPGQTLLYGYTF
CDR3 DNA: TGTGCCAGTAGGCCCGGACAAACACTTTTATATGGCTACACCTTC

clone size: NA
D gene: NA
V gene: TRBV10-3
J gene: TRBJ2-1
CDR3 protein: CAISDSYNEQFF
CDR3 DNA: TGTGCCATCAGTGATAGTTACAATGAGCAGTTCTTC

clone size: once
D gene: TRBD1
V gene: TRBV7-2
J gene: TRBJ1-6
CDR3 protein: CASSSGTGYNSPLHF
CDR3 DNA: TGTGCCAGCAGCTCTGGGACAGGTTATAATTCACCCCTCCACTTT